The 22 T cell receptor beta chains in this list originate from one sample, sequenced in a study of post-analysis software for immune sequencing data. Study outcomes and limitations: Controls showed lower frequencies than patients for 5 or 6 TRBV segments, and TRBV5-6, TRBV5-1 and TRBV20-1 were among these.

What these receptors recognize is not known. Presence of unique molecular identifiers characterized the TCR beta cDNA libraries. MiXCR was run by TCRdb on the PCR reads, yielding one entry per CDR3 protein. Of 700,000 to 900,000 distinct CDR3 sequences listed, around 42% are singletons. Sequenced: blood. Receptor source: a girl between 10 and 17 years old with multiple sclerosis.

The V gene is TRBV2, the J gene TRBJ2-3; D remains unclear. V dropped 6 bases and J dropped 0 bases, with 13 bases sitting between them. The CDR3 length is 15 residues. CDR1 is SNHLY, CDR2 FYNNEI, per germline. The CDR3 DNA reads TGTGCCAGCAGCGGCAGACTCACGAGCACAGATACGCAGTATTTT. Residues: CASSGRLTSTDTQYF. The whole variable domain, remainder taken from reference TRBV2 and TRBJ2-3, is EPEVTQTPSHQVTQMGQEVILRCVPISNHLYFYWYRQILGQKVEFLVSFYNNEISEKSEIFDDQFSVERPDGSNFTLKIRSTKLEDSAMYFCASSGRLTSTDTQYFGPGTRLTVL.

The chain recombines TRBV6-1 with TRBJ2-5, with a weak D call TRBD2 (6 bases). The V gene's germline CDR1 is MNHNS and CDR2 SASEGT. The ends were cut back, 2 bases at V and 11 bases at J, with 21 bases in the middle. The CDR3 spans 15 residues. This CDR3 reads CASSESPGASMGQYF. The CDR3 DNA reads TGTGCCAGCAGTGAATCCCCGGGAGCGAGTATGGGGCAGTACTTC.

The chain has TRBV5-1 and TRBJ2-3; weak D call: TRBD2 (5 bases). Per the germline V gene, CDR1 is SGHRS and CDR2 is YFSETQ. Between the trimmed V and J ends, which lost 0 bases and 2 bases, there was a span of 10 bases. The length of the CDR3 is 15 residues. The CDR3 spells CASSLGGLYTDTQYF. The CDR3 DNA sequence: TGCGCCAGCAGCTTGGGAGGGCTGTACACAGATACGCAGTATTTT.

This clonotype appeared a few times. The CDR3 DNA reads TGCAGTGCCGCGACTAGCGTTGAGCAGTTCTTC. Translation gives CSAATSVEQFF. The chain uses TRBV20-1 and TRBJ2-1; TRBD2 aligns across 8 bases. In germline, CDR1 is DFQATT, CDR2 SNEGSKA (reference sequence). J gave up 9 bases and V 6 bases, and 4 bases lay outside the gene matches. This CDR3 is built from 11 residues.

The CDR3 DNA sequence: TGCGCCAGCCACGATGGGAGTCGACTAGCACGCACAGATACGCAGTATTTT. As protein: CASHDGSRLARTDTQYF. The genes are TRBV5-1 and TRBJ2-3, with TRBD2 matching 7 bases. The ends lost 7 bases at V and 1 base at J; junction bases unmatched: 15. The CDR3 length is 17 residues. In germline, CDR1 is SGHRS, CDR2 YFSETQ.

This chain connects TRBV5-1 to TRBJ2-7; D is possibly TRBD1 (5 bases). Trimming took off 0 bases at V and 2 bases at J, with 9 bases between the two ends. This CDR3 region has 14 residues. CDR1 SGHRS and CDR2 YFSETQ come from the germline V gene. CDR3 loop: CASSLGQNPYEQYF. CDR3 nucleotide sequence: TGCGCCAGCAGCTTGGGACAGAACCCCTACGAGCAGTACTTC.

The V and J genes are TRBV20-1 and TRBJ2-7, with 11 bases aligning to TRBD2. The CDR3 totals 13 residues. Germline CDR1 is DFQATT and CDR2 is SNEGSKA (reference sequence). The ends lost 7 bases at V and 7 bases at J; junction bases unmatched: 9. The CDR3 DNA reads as TGCAGTGGCCGACTAGCGGGATACGGGGAGCAGTACTTC. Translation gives CSGRLAGYGEQYF.

The CDR3 loop is CASSWTGLGGYGYTF. CDR3 nucleotide sequence: TGTGCCAGCAGTTGGACAGGGCTCGGCGGCTATGGCTACACCTTC. V gene TRBV6-5 combines with J gene TRBJ1-2; TRBD1 matches at 8 bases. This CDR3 has 15 residues. Germline CDR1 reads MNHEY; CDR2 reads SVGAGI. Trimming cost V 4 bases and J 4 bases; bases outside gene matches: 8.

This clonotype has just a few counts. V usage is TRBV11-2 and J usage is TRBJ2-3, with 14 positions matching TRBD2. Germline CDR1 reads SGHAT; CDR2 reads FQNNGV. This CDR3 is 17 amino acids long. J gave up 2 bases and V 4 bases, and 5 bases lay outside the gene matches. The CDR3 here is CASSSGGLAGATDTQYF. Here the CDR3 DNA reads TGTGCCAGCAGCTCAGGGGGACTAGCGGGAGCCACAGATACGCAGTATTTT.

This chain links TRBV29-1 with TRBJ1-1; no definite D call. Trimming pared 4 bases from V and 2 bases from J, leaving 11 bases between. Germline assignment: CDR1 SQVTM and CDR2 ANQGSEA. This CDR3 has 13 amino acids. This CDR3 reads CSVGGGTNTEAFF. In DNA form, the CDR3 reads TGCAGCGTTGGGGGTGGTACTAACACTGAAGCTTTCTTT.

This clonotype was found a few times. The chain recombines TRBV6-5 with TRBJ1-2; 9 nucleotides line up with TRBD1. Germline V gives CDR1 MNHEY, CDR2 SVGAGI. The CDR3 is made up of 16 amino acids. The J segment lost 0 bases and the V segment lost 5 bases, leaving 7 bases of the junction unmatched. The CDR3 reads CASSRTGTGTNYGYTF. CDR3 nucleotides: TGTGCCAGCAGTAGAACCGGGACAGGGACTAACTATGGCTACACCTTC.

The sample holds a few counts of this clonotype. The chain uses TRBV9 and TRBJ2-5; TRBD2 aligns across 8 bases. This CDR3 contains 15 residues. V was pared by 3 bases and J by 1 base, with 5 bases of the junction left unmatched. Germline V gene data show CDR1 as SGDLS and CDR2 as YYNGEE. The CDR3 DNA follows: TGTGCCAGCAGCGGCGCGGGACTAGTCCAAGAGACCCAGTACTTC. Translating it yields CASSGAGLVQETQYF.

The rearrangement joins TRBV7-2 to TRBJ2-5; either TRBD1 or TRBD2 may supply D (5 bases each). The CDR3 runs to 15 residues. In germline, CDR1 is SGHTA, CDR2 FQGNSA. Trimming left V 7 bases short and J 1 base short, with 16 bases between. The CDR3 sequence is CASTLGGIGQETQYF. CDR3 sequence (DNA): TGTGCCAGCACCCTTGGGGGAATCGGCCAAGAGACCCAGTACTTC.

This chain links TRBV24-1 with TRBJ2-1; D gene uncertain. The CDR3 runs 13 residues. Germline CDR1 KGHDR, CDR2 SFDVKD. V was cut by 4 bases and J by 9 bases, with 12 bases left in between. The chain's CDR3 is CATSDRRFGEQFF. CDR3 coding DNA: TGTGCCACCAGTGACCGTAGATTCGGTGAGCAGTTCTTC.

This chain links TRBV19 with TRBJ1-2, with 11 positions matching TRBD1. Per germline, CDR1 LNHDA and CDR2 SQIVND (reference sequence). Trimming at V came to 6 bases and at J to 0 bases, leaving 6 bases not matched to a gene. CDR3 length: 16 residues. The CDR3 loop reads CASRGQGAHPNYGYTF. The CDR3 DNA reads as TGTGCCAGTAGAGGACAGGGGGCCCATCCTAACTATGGCTACACCTTC. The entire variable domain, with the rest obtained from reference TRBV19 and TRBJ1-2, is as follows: DGGITQSPKYLFRKEGQNVTLSCEQNLNHDAMYWYRQDPGQGLRLIYYSQIVNDFQKGDIAEGYSVSREKKESFPLTVTSAQKNPTAFYLCASRGQGAHPNYGYTFGSGTRLTVV.

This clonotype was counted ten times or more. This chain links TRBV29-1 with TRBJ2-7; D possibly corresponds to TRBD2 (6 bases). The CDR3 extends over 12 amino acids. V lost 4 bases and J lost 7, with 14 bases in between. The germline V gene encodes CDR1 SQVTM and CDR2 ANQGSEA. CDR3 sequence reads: CSVGPGVGEQYF. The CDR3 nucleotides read TGCAGCGTTGGGCCGGGAGTAGGAGAGCAGTACTTC.

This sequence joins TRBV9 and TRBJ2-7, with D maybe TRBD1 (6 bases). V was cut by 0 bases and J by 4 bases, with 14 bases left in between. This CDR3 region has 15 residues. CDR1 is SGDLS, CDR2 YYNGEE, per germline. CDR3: CASSVGSLGAYEQYF. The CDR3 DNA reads TGTGCCAGCAGCGTAGGAAGCCTGGGGGCTTACGAGCAGTACTTC.

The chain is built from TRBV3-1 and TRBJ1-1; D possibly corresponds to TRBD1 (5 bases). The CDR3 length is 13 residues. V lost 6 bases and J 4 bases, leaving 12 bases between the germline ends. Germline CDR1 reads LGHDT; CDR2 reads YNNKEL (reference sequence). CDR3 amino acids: CASRLDRSTEAFF. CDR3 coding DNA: TGTGCCAGCAGACTAGACAGATCCACTGAAGCTTTCTTT.

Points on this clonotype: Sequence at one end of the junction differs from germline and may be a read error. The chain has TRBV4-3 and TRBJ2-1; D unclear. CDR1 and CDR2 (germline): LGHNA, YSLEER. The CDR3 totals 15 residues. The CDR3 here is CASSQDPYSYSEQFF. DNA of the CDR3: TGCGCCAGCAGCCAAGATCCATACTCCTACAGTGAGCAGTTCTTC.

CDR3 in amino acids: CASSPAGVGANVLTF. In DNA form, the CDR3 reads TGTGCCAGCAGCCCAGCCGGGGTTGGGGCCAACGTCCTGACTTTC. This sequence joins TRBV7-9 and TRBJ2-6; tentatively, D is TRBD2 (5 bases). The CDR3 is 15 amino acids. Germline assignment: CDR1 SEHNR and CDR2 FQNEAQ (reference sequence). V dropped 5 bases and J dropped 3 bases, with 11 bases sitting between them.

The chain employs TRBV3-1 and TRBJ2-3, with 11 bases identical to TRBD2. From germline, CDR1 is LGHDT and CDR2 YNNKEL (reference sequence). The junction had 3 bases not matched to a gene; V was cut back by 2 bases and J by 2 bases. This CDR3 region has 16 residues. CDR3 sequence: CASSQIAGGDTDTQYF. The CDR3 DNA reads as TGTGCCAGCAGCCAAATAGCGGGAGGGGACACAGATACGCAGTATTTT.

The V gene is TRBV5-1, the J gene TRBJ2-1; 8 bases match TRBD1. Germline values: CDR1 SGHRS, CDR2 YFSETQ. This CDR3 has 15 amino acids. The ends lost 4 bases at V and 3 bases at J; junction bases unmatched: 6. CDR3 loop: CASSIGQGVYNEQFF. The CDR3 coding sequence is TGCGCCAGCAGCATCGGACAGGGAGTCTACAATGAGCAGTTCTTC.